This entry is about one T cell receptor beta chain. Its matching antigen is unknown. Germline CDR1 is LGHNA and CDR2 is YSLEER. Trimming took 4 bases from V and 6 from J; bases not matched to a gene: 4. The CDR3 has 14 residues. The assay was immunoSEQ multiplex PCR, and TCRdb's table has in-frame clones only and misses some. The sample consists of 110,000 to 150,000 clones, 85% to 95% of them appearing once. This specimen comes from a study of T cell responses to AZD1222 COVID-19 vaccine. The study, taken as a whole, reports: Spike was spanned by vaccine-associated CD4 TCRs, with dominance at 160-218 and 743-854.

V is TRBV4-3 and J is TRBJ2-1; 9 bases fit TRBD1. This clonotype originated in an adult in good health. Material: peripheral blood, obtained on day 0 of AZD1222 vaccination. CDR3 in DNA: TGCGCCAGCAGCCGGGACAGGGTGTTCAATGAGCAGTTCTTC. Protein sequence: CASSRDRVFNEQFF.